This TCR beta chain comes out of a study of blood T cells in healthy people across ages (dated by TCRdb to the mid-2010s). For the study in its entirety: In model experiments, template switching captured about one uniquely barcoded TCR beta cDNA molecule for every two T cells. The study measured age-related changes in TCR beta repertoire diversity using deep sequencing normalized with unique cDNA molecular identifiers. The donors were divided into four age groups: young (average approximately 17 years), middle-aged (about 40), aged (under 70) and long-lived (about 79). For two donors (one aged 18 to 30 and one aged 80 or older), the study analyzed two additional independent replicas of 1 million unique cDNA reads from the same blood draw. To avoid experimental bias, donors of different ages were distributed randomly across sequencing lanes.

Remarks on this clonotype: This clone's antigen is unknown. No per-base quality is available; no much larger clone lies one base away.

V gives up 0 bases and J gives up 0 bases, and the segment between their germline ends measures 13 bases. The CDR3 sequence holds 17 residues, the cysteine and phenylalanine included. Only the CDR3 DNA is retained, 51 bases long and in frame from the first base. The germline V gene gives CDR1 as SGDLS and CDR2 as YYNGEE. The 39 donors, aged about 6 to 95 years, were systemically healthy Caucasian individuals from Russia. Each donor gave around 9.8 milliliters of peripheral blood, collected into EDTA-treated Vacutainer tubes. PBMCs were isolated by Ficoll-Paque density-gradient centrifugation, with at least 6 million obtained per sample. Trizol reagent was used to extract total RNA from PBMCs, with at least 5 micrograms per sample. For every donor, flow cytometry on a PBMC aliquot measured the percentage of naive CD45RAhigh/CD27high T cells. What the work shows at the level of the full study, not this receptor alone: Because profiling used bulk unsorted PBMCs, naive and antigen-experienced compartments could not be compared conclusively. Observed TCR beta diversity correlated strongly with the percentage of naive T cells measured by flow cytometry. Estimates of total diversity from one million sequenced T cells were regarded as lower bounds and underestimates. The long-lived group showed more naive CD4+ T cells, fewer expanded clones and increased TCR diversity than the aged group, suggesting age selection. Observed TCR beta diversity per million T cells fell roughly linearly with age, and a significant reduction was already apparent by age around 44. Donor CMV infection status was unknown, potentially confounding age-related changes in expanded clonotypes.

The method behind the library was 5' RACE. The data were produced on an Illumina HiSeq 2500. A second PCR of about 6 to 11 cycles was run with a J-beta primer mix and a sample-barcoded 5' primer. Each TCR beta cDNA molecule received a unique molecular identifier from a template-switch 5' adaptor carrying 12 random nucleotides. Each sample yielded at least 3 million CDR3-containing paired-end reads. First-strand cDNA was synthesized from all RNA with the Mint cDNA synthesis kit, primed by a TRBC-specific oligonucleotide. All cDNA was treated with uracil-DNA glycosylase and then went through a first 18-cycle PCR with the universal primers M1SS and BC2_uni_R. Per the original workflow: For normalization, 1 million high-quality reads, each with a distinct molecular identifier, were randomly selected from each sample. Instead of being binned into consensus sequences, reads that shared molecular identifiers were thrown out. MiTCR, set to a Q25 quality threshold and the strictest error-elimination algorithm, was used for CDR3 identification, clonotype clustering and error correction. A nonparametric unseen species model with Euler transformation was used to estimate lower-bound total TCR beta diversity. TCRdb redid the processing of the public reads, applying fastp at Q25 and MiXCR, and retained in-frame beta chains. Rows with one shared CDR3 protein collapse into an entry with the most common genes and DNA. The V and J calls were determined by TCRdb, not by the authors. This sample has 1.5 million to 1.8 million distinct CDR3 sequences in its table, and about 42% of those were observed once. The top ten clones comprise about 4% of the sample.

The receptor's source is a woman aged 18-30 years in good health. The chain uses TRBV9 and TRBJ2-1, with the D gene uncertain. Sequenced material: blood. The nucleotides read TGTGCCAGCAGCGTAGGAACCGGGCCCAGCTCCTACAATGAGCAGTTCTTC. Translated, it gives CASSVGTGPSSYNEQFF.